This T cell receptor beta chain was captured by sequencing in a study of glioma-infiltrating T cells after dendritic cell vaccination. The V gene's germline CDR1 is SGHVS and CDR2 FNYEAQ. This CDR3 region has 17 residues. The germline V and J ends were trimmed by 5 bases and 0 bases, with 17 bases remaining between them. The repertoire was sequenced with immunoSEQ multiplex PCR; TCRdb's copy has only in-frame clones and lacks some. The table shows about 3,100 clones, with 75% to 80% occurring only once. This sample comprised tumor tissue, obtained before dendritic cell vaccination. The TCR sequence derives from a human donor with glioblastoma. The J gene is TRBJ1-3, the V gene TRBV7-6; D uncertain. The chain's CDR3 is CASSQNLLGHSGNTIYF. CDR3 DNA sequence: TGTGCCAGCAGCCAAAACCTCCTAGGCCACTCTGGAAACACCATATATTTT.